This T cell receptor beta chain is drawn from a study of T cells in tumors after PD-1 blockade. General study results and limits: Some novel exhausted tumor clones appeared in pre-treatment blood, suggesting peripheral recruitment.

This table comes from immunoSEQ multiplex PCR, and its TCRdb copy is limited to in-frame clones, with some not included. The table records 10,000 to 15,000 clones, about 60% of them present only once. Trimming took off 0 bases at V and 0 bases at J, with 7 bases between the two ends. This CDR3 has 15 residues. CDR1 MRHNA and CDR2 SNTAGT come from the germline V gene. This clone was seen just once. Its antigen is not identified. This TCR was recovered from a human donor with cutaneous squamous cell carcinoma. The rearrangement uses TRBV6-4 and TRBJ2-3; D possibly corresponds to TRBD1 (5 bases). The input for sequencing was tumor tissue, taken before anti-PD-1 treatment. The CDR3 bases are TGTGCCAGCAGTGACTCGGCAGGGAGCACAGATACGCAGTATTTT. It encodes CASSDSAGSTDTQYF.